This TCR beta chain was retrieved from a study of glioma-infiltrating T cells. Study information: Before surgery, glioma patients received dexamethasone for at most six days.

TCR alpha and beta CDR3 regions were amplified from RNA using iRepertoire nested multiplex PCR. TCRdb independently ran MiXCR on the multiplex PCR reads; one entry per CDR3 protein. The repertoire holds a few hundred thousand distinct CDR3 sequences, roughly two fifths seen once, with about 11% in the top ten. The CDR3 covers 17 residues. V lost 6 bases and J 5 bases, leaving 26 bases between the germline ends. From germline, CDR1 is DFQATT and CDR2 SNEGSKA (reference sequence). Material: glioma tissue, nonneoplastic brain tissue, or PBMCs (not recorded which). The chain combines TRBV20-1 with TRBJ2-1, with D possibly TRBD2 on 6 matching bases. The receptor comes from a human donor with low-grade glioma or glioblastoma, undergoing nonglioma brain surgery, or in good health (not recorded which). CDR3 sequence: CSATGDVEAGLDNEQFF. CDR3 DNA: TGCAGTGCCACAGGCGACGTGGAAGCGGGTTTAGACAATGAGCAGTTCTTC.